These 30 T cell receptor beta chains originate from one sample sequenced in a study of blood T cells in healthy people across ages (dated by TCRdb to between 2014 and 2016). The library was made by 5' RACE. Sequencing was performed on an Illumina HiSeq 2500. A second PCR of about 7 to 12 cycles was performed with a sample-barcoded 5' primer and a J-beta primer mix. TCRdb's own reprocessing of the public reads used fastp at Q25 and MiXCR and kept productive beta chains. Rows are unified per CDR3 protein, each entry keeping the most common DNA and genes. This sample is represented by roughly 700,000 distinct CDR3 sequences; roughly 32% of them were singletons. The ten biggest clones cover 15% of the sample. Sequencing used blood. Receptors were obtained from a woman aged 80 or older in good health. Donor details come from another sample of the same person, matched by shared clones.

V gene TRBV20-1 combines with J gene TRBJ2-3, with TRBD1 matching 9 bases. The germline gives CDR1 DFQATT, CDR2 SNEGSKA (reference sequence). The CDR3 has 15 residues. This CDR3 reads CFPTPDRGHPDTQYF. CDR3 coding DNA: TGCTTCCCCACCCCGGACAGGGGTCATCCAGATACGCAGTATTTT.

This clonotype occurred a few times. This chain connects TRBV9 to TRBJ2-1, with D perhaps TRBD2 (7 bases). The CDR3 consists of 16 residues. Germline-derived CDR1 and CDR2 are SGDLS and YYNGEE. The ends were cut back, 0 bases at V and 3 bases at J, with 13 bases in the middle. CDR3 bases: TGTGCCAGCAGCGTAGAGGGGGGGGTCGTCTACAATGAGCAGTTCTTC. Encoded protein: CASSVEGGVVYNEQFF. Variable domain in full (rest from reference TRBV9 and TRBJ2-1): DSGVTQTPKHLITATGQRVTLRCSPRSGDLSVYWYQQSLDQGLQFLIQYYNGEERAKGNILERFSAQQFPDLHSELNLSSLELGDSALYFCASSVEGGVVYNEQFFGPGTRLTVL.

Concerning this clonotype: Sequence at one end of the junction differs from germline and may be a read error. The rearrangement uses TRBV6-5 and TRBJ1-6; no clear D gene. CDR1 MNHEY and CDR2 SVGAGI come from the germline V gene. The CDR3 is 15 amino acids. The DNA for the CDR3 is TGTGTCAGCAGTTATGCTGCGCACAATAATTCATCCCTCCACTTT. Its translation: CVSSYAAHNNSSLHF.

Many counts were recorded for this clonotype. The DNA of the CDR3 is TGCGCCAGCAGCTTGGAAATGCGGGGGGATCAAGAGACCCAGTACTTC. This gives the protein CASSLEMRGDQETQYF. This chain links TRBV5-1 with TRBJ2-5; TRBD2 matches 8 bases. V trimming: 0 bases; J trimming: 2 bases; junction bases outside the gene matches: 6. From germline, CDR1 is SGHRS and CDR2 YFSETQ. The CDR3 is 16 amino acids.

In the case of this clonotype: This clone may be a read error of a much larger clone one base away. The gene calls are TRBV7-2 and TRBJ2-7; the match to TRBD2 covers 8 bases. V lost 6 bases, J lost 6 bases, and 16 bases stayed unmatched. The CDR3 consists of 16 residues. CDR1 is SGHTA and CDR2 is FQGNSA in the germline V gene. CDR3 protein: CASSLSLSGGLSEQYF. The CDR3 DNA sequence: TGTGCCAGCAGTCTATCCTTATCGGGGGGGCTTAGCGAGCAGTACTTC. Variable domain in full (rest from reference TRBV7-2 and TRBJ2-7): GAGVSQSPSNKVTEKGKDVELRCDPISGHTALYWYRQSLGQGLEFLIYFQGNSAPDKSGLPSDRFSAERTGGSVSTLTIQRTQQEDSAVYLCASSLSLSGGLSEQYFGPGTRLTVT.

This clonotype appeared a few times. This may be a read error: a much more frequent sequence differs by one nucleotide. The genes are TRBV7-2 and TRBJ1-6, with 8 bases identical to TRBD1. Looked up from germline, CDR1 is SGHTA and CDR2 is FQGNSA. This CDR3 contains 15 residues. Trimming removed 8 bases from V and 10 bases from J; junction bases left unmatched: 13. For the CDR3, the DNA is TGTGCCAGCGGCTATAACAGGGGGACGGGATCACCCCTCCACTTT. Protein product: CASGYNRGTGSPLHF.

At least ten counts were recorded for this clonotype. The genes are TRBV6-6 and TRBJ2-1; D is tentatively TRBD1 or TRBD2 (7 bases each). This CDR3 is 15 amino acids long. The germline CDR1 and CDR2 sequences are MNHNY and SVGAGI (reference sequence). The V and J ends lost 2 bases and 8 bases respectively, with 16 bases between them. DNA for the CDR3: TGTGCCAGCAGTTACGGGGTGACAGGGAGGGATGAGCAGTTCTTC. Its protein product is CASSYGVTGRDEQFF.

This clonotype has a handful of counts. This chain connects TRBV30 to TRBJ1-2; D is ambiguous. The germline gives CDR1 GTSNPN, CDR2 SVGIG (reference sequence). The CDR3 is 12 residues long. V lost 5 bases to trimming and J lost 2 bases, with 9 bases between them. The CDR3 DNA follows: TGTGCCTGGCAGACCCTCAACTATGGCTACACCTTC. It yields the protein CAWQTLNYGYTF.

This clonotype was seen only a few times. The genes are TRBV6-2 or TRBV6-3 and TRBJ2-3; D call uncertain. Germline CDR1 reads MNHEY; CDR2 reads SVGEGT. The CDR3 consists of 15 residues. V lost 10 bases, J lost 1 base, and 18 bases lay in between. CDR3 in DNA: TGTGCCAAGCCCCGCCGAACTGCTGGCACAGATACGCAGTATTTT. Its protein product is CAKPRRTAGTDTQYF.

This clonotype was seen a handful of times. V usage is TRBV7-8 and J usage is TRBJ1-1; D gene unclear. CDR3 length equals 16 residues. CDR1 is SGHVS, CDR2 FQNEAQ, per germline. The V end lost 4 bases, the J end lost 0 bases, and 15 bases lay between the germline ends. CDR3 DNA: TGTGCCAGCAGCTCCCGAGGGCCGGCAATGAACACTGAAGCTTTCTTT. It yields the protein CASSSRGPAMNTEAFF.

The V and J genes are TRBV7-9 and TRBJ2-5; 12 nucleotides line up with TRBD2. Gene TRBJ2-7 matches the end of the DNA better, so the J call may be wrong. The CDR3 loop spans 17 amino acids. Per germline, CDR1 SEHNR and CDR2 FQNEAQ (reference sequence). CDR3 in amino acids: CASSATSGGLKIGEQYF. The CDR3 nucleotides read TGTGCCAGCAGCGCCACTAGCGGGGGGCTCAAGATCGGCGAGCAGTACTTC.

In this sample, this clonotype turned up many times. V is TRBV7-3 and J is TRBJ1-1, with D tentatively TRBD1 (5 bases). CDR3 size: 14 residues. Trimming cost V 5 bases and J 2 bases, with 12 bases left between them. Germline CDR1 and CDR2: SGHTA and FQGTGA. Here the CDR3 DNA reads TGTGCCAGCAGCCAGGGACGGGGCAACACTGAAGCTTTCTTT. It encodes CASSQGRGNTEAFF.

This clonotype was seen at least ten times. This sequence joins TRBV5-1 and TRBJ2-7, with 7 bases lining up with TRBD1. The germline V gene has CDR1 SGHRS and CDR2 YFSETQ. The ends lost 0 bases at V and 3 bases at J; junction bases unmatched: 6. There are 15 residues in the CDR3. In nucleotides, the CDR3 is TGCGCCAGCAGCTTGGCGGACAGGTCTATCTACGAGCAGTACTTC. Amino acids: CASSLADRSIYEQYF.

The chain employs TRBV28 and TRBJ1-2; weak D call: TRBD1 (6 bases). V was cut by 4 bases and J by 12 bases, with 21 bases left in between. The CDR3 runs 14 residues. Germline CDR1 is MDHEN and CDR2 is SYDVKM. CDR3 residues: CASSYGLRGDGHTF. The CDR3 DNA sequence: TGTGCCAGCAGTTACGGACTCAGGGGCGACGGCCACACCTTC.

CDR3 region: CASSSGLSKETQYF. DNA of the CDR3: TGTGCCAGCAGTTCAGGACTGTCCAAAGAGACCCAGTACTTC. The rearrangement joins TRBV6-5 to TRBJ2-5, with D perhaps matching TRBD2 (5 bases). Trimming took off 4 bases at V and 3 bases at J, with 12 bases between the two ends. The CDR3 totals 14 residues. From germline, CDR1 is MNHEY and CDR2 SVGAGI.

This chain joins TRBV5-1 and TRBJ2-3, with TRBD1 matching 7 bases. J lost 2 bases, V lost 7 bases, and 7 bases had no gene match. The CDR3 has 14 residues. Per the germline V gene, CDR1 is SGHRS and CDR2 is YFSETQ. CDR3 bases: TGCGCCAGCCGGACAGGACGGGACACAGATACGCAGTATTTT. Amino acids: CASRTGRDTDTQYF. The whole variable domain, remainder taken from reference TRBV5-1 and TRBJ2-3, is KAGVTQTPRYLIKTRGQQVTLSCSPISGHRSVSWYQQTPGQGLQFLFEYFSETQRNKGNFPGRFSGRQFSNSRSEMNVSTLELGDSALYLCASRTGRDTDTQYFGPGTRLTVL.

This clonotype was detected many times. The genes are TRBV9 and TRBJ2-1, with 7 bases that match TRBD1. With 0 bases clipped from V and 10 bases from J, the junction kept 16 bases outside the gene matches. CDR3 length: 17 amino acids. Germline CDR1 SGDLS, CDR2 YYNGEE. The CDR3 region is CASSVAPGVQGGGEQFF. The DNA of the CDR3 is TGTGCCAGCAGCGTAGCGCCCGGTGTGCAAGGGGGCGGGGAGCAGTTCTTC. Complete variable domain (other parts from reference TRBV9 and TRBJ2-1): DSGVTQTPKHLITATGQRVTLRCSPRSGDLSVYWYQQSLDQGLQFLIQYYNGEERAKGNILERFSAQQFPDLHSELNLSSLELGDSALYFCASSVAPGVQGGGEQFFGPGTRLTVL.

The J gene is TRBJ1-5, the V gene TRBV20-1; 10 bases are shared with TRBD1. The germline V gene encodes CDR1 DFQATT and CDR2 SNEGSKA (reference sequence). The CDR3 consists of 12 residues. The CDR3: CRAWDRGQPQHF. CDR3 in DNA: TGCAGGGCTTGGGACAGGGGTCAGCCCCAGCATTTT.

This rearrangement joins TRBV12-3 or TRBV12-4 to TRBJ2-2, with 8 bases fitting TRBD1. The V segment lost 3 bases and the J segment 8 bases; nucleotides outside the gene matches: 11. This CDR3 comprises 16 residues. The DNA of the CDR3 is TGTGCCAGCAGTTTGGCCTCACAGGGGGTGGCGGGGGAGCTGTTTTTT. Translation gives CASSLASQGVAGELFF.

This chain connects TRBV10-3 to TRBJ2-3, with 9 positions matching TRBD1. Losses at the gene ends were 6 bases for V and 3 bases for J; bases not matched to a gene: 4. This CDR3 spans 14 amino acids. Germline V gene lookup returns CDR1 ENHRY and CDR2 SYGVKD. The CDR3 sequence: CAIRDGTGTDTQYF. The CDR3 DNA reads TGTGCCATCAGGGACGGGACAGGGACAGATACGCAGTATTTT.

In its sample, this clonotype was seen many times. The chain has TRBV9 and TRBJ2-1; 9 nucleotides agree with TRBD2. Germline V CDR1 and CDR2: SGDLS, YYNGEE. With V trimmed by 0 bases and J by 4 bases, 5 bases remained unmatched. CDR3 size: 16 residues. The DNA for the CDR3 is TGTGCCAGCAGCGTAGCGATGCGGGGGGGTTACAATGAGCAGTTCTTC. Amino acid sequence: CASSVAMRGGYNEQFF.

Only a few counts were recorded for this clonotype. Just one base apart from a much larger clone, this may be a read error. The J gene is TRBJ2-5, the V gene TRBV12-3 or TRBV12-4; D unresolved. The CDR3 covers 11 residues. Trimming left V 5 bases short and J 11 bases short, with 12 bases between. The CDR3 spells CASSPLNEQYF. The CDR3 nucleotides read TGTGCCAGCAGTCCCCTCAATGAGCAGTACTTC.

This clonotype has more than one count but fewer than ten. The CDR3 DNA is TGTGCCAGCAGCTTAGCCGGAGGACAGGCGGCATCACCCCTCCACTTT. It is translated as CASSLAGGQAASPLHF. The rearrangement uses TRBV7-2 and TRBJ1-6; TRBD1 matches 7 bases. Germline assignment: CDR1 SGHTA and CDR2 FQGNSA. The CDR3 contains 16 residues. V lost 0 bases to trimming and J lost 10 bases; unmatched junction nucleotides: 9.

This clonotype was picked up many times. This CDR3 reads CASSVTGLPYEQYF. The CDR3, as DNA: TGCGCCAGCAGCGTGACAGGACTTCCCTACGAGCAGTACTTC. The rearrangement links TRBV5-1 to TRBJ2-7; D perhaps matches TRBD1 (6 bases). The V end was cut by 4 bases, the J end by 2 bases, with 13 bases between. Germline V gene sequence: CDR1 SGHRS, CDR2 YFSETQ. The CDR3 consists of 14 residues.

The rearrangement uses TRBV6-1 and TRBJ2-1; 7 bases are a match to TRBD1. Germline V gives CDR1 MNHNS, CDR2 SASEGT. The V segment lost 4 bases and the J segment 4 bases; nucleotides outside the gene matches: 16. The CDR3 length is 18 residues. The CDR3 coding sequence is TGTGCCAGCAGTGTTACGGCCTTGGAGACAGGGCGATACAATGAGCAGTTCTTC. It specifies CASSVTALETGRYNEQFF.

The chain uses TRBV27 and TRBJ1-4, with D perhaps TRBD1 (5 bases). The CDR3 runs 15 residues. Trimming cost V 3 bases and J 5 bases, with 13 bases left between them. Germline CDR1 reads MNHEY; CDR2 reads SMNVEV (reference sequence). In nucleotides, the CDR3 is TGTGCCAGCAGTTTTTTAGGGGCTATGAATGAAAAACTGTTTTTT. Protein: CASSFLGAMNEKLFF.

V and J are TRBV20-1 and TRBJ2-1, with 7 positions matching TRBD2. In germline, CDR1 is DFQATT, CDR2 SNEGSKA (reference sequence). The CDR3 runs to 15 residues. V lost 4 bases to trimming and J lost 10 bases; unmatched junction nucleotides: 16. In DNA form, the CDR3 reads TGCAGTGCTACCACCTGGGGGGGTCCCGTCGAGGAGCAGTTCTTC. Protein sequence: CSATTWGGPVEEQFF.

The chain employs TRBV7-6 and TRBJ1-5; D is undetermined. Germline V gene lookup returns CDR1 SGHVS and CDR2 FNYEAQ. The germline V and J ends were trimmed by 8 bases and 7 bases, with 15 bases remaining between them. The CDR3 is 13 amino acids. The CDR3 bases are TGTGCCAGCCTCGGGAGCCCCGGCCAGCCCCAGCATTTT. It codes for CASLGSPGQPQHF.

In its sample, this clonotype was seen many times. This chain links TRBV5-1 with TRBJ2-3, with TRBD1 as a possible D gene (6 bases). The V end lost 3 bases, the J end lost 4 bases, and 15 bases lay between the germline ends. Germline V CDR1 and CDR2: SGHRS, YFSETQ. The CDR3 loop spans 15 amino acids. Here the CDR3 reads CASSSTMRGSDTQYF. As DNA, the CDR3 is TGCGCCAGCAGCTCTACAATGAGGGGGTCAGATACGCAGTATTTT. Supplemented by reference TRBV5-1 and TRBJ2-3, the full variable domain reads KAGVTQTPRYLIKTRGQQVTLSCSPISGHRSVSWYQQTPGQGLQFLFEYFSETQRNKGNFPGRFSGRQFSNSRSEMNVSTLELGDSALYLCASSSTMRGSDTQYFGPGTRLTVL.

In its sample, this clonotype was seen a few times. A read error is possible here, since a much larger clone lies one base away. V and J are TRBV12-3 or TRBV12-4 and TRBJ2-7; D gene uncertain. The CDR3 has 13 residues. V was clipped by 3 bases and J by 6 bases, with 12 bases between them. The CDR3 loop reads CASSLADGGEQYF. The CDR3 DNA sequence: TGTGCCAGCAGTTTGGCGGACGGCGGCGAGCAGTACTTC.